Below, 8 T cell receptor beta chains from the same sample are listed, as sequenced in a study of blood T cell repertoires in COVID-19. Assay used: immunoSEQ multiplex PCR; TCRdb lists only in-frame clones, some missing. The table includes roughly 320,000 clones, 65% to 90% detected once. Sample: PBMCs or T cells enriched from blood (not recorded which). All receptors derive from a man aged 30 to 39 who had recovered from COVID-19.

In this sample, this clone turned up many times. The V and J genes are TRBV7-9 and TRBJ1-2; 7 bases fit TRBD1. The CDR3 covers 15 residues. Per germline, CDR1 SEHNR and CDR2 FQNEAQ (reference sequence). V was clipped by 5 bases and J by 4 bases; unmatched bases: 10. CDR3 in amino acids: CASSDYRGEVYGYTF. The CDR3 region has the DNA TGTGCCAGCAGCGACTACAGGGGAGAGGTCTATGGCTACACCTTC.

V is TRBV7-2 and J is TRBJ2-3; TRBD2 aligns across 9 bases. This CDR3 has 16 amino acids. CDR1 and CDR2 (germline): SGHTA, FQGNSA. J gave up 7 bases and V 2 bases, and 10 bases lay outside the gene matches. The CDR3 DNA reads as TGTGCCAGCAGCTTATTCCCAGGTAGCGGGGGTTATACGCAGTATTTT. It specifies CASSLFPGSGGYTQYF. Supplemented by reference TRBV7-2 and TRBJ2-3, the full variable domain reads GAGVSQSPSNKVTEKGKDVELRCDPISGHTALYWYRQSLGQGLEFLIYFQGNSAPDKSGLPSDRFSAERTGGSVSTLTIQRTQQEDSAVYLCASSLFPGSGGYTQYFGPGTRLTVL.

The rearrangement links TRBV6-5 to TRBJ1-2, with 11 bases matching TRBD1. Losses at the gene ends were 0 bases for V and 7 bases for J; bases not matched to a gene: 4. The CDR3 loop spans 15 amino acids. CDR1 is MNHEY, CDR2 SVGAGI, per germline. As DNA, the CDR3 is TGTGCCAGCAGTTACTCGAGTGGACAGGGGGCTGGCTACACCTTC. Encoded protein: CASSYSSGQGAGYTF.

The gene calls are TRBV7-9 and TRBJ2-7; 8 bases align to TRBD1. There are 14 residues in the CDR3. Unmatched junction bases numbered 7, after V lost 3 bases and J lost 6 bases. Germline loops: CDR1 SEHNR, CDR2 FQNEAQ (reference sequence). CDR3 nucleotides: TGTGCCAGCAGCTTCGGCACCGGGACAGGCGAGCAGTACTTC. Residues: CASSFGTGTGEQYF.

The chain uses TRBV5-4 and TRBJ1-1; 8 bases map to TRBD1. With 3 bases clipped from V and 0 bases from J, the junction kept 4 bases outside the gene matches. CDR3 size: 15 residues. Per germline, CDR1 SGHNT and CDR2 YYREEE (reference sequence). The CDR3 protein is CASSSRDRLNTEAFF. DNA of the CDR3: TGTGCCAGCAGCTCCAGGGACAGGCTGAACACTGAAGCTTTCTTT.

The chain is built from TRBV24-1 and TRBJ2-3, with 8 positions matching TRBD1. V dropped 8 bases and J dropped 2; count of bases not matched to a gene: 14. The CDR3 has 17 residues. Germline lookup yields CDR1 KGHDR and CDR2 SFDVKD. CDR3 coding DNA: TGTGCCACCACCCCTTCACCTGGACAGGGACTCACAGATACGCAGTATTTT. Translating gives CATTPSPGQGLTDTQYF.

J is TRBJ1-5 and V is TRBV5-6; a weak D match, TRBD1 (5 bases). The CDR3 extends over 15 amino acids. Trimming shortened V by 3 bases and J by 7 bases, and 17 bases separated the two germline ends. The V gene's germline CDR1 is SGHDT and CDR2 YYEEEE. The CDR3, as DNA: TGTGCCAGCAGCTGGTATGGGGCCACGCGACAGCCCCAGCATTTT. This sequence encodes CASSWYGATRQPQHF.

The table lists this clone with a few counts. The chain carries TRBV15 and TRBJ1-4; 8 nucleotides match TRBD1. The J segment lost 7 bases and the V segment lost 0 bases, leaving 4 bases of the junction unmatched. CDR1 is LNHNV, CDR2 YYDKDF, per germline (reference sequence). This CDR3 region has 15 residues. CDR3: CATSRDTGGAEKLFF. The CDR3 DNA sequence: TGTGCCACCAGCAGAGATACAGGGGGAGCTGAAAAACTGTTTTTT.